This paragraph covers one TCR beta chain sequence. This specimen belongs to a study of shared clonotypes between healthy human individuals. Sequencing used immunoSEQ multiplex PCR; TCRdb keeps in-frame clones, though not all of them. The table shows 450,000 to 550,000 clones, with around 79% occurring only once. This receptor was identified in a woman aged 40 to 50 in good health. Some clones in this sample may be carry-over from other donors' samples. Sequenced: PBMCs.

Here the CDR3 reads CASSSPVFGSGTDTQYF. The CDR3, as DNA: TGTGCCAGCAGCTCCCCTGTTTTCGGGAGCGGCACAGATACGCAGTATTTT. The chain employs TRBV7-9 and TRBJ2-3, with D possibly being TRBD2 (6 bases). Germline V CDR1 and CDR2: SEHNR, FQNEAQ (reference sequence). This CDR3 comprises 17 residues. V gave up 4 bases and J gave up 1 base, with 18 bases separating them.